These 18 T cell receptor beta chains came from one sample sequenced in a study of blood T cell repertoires in COVID-19. The assay was immunoSEQ multiplex PCR, and TCRdb's table has in-frame clones only and misses some. The sample includes under 80,000 clones, approximately 90% of them seen just once. Material: peripheral blood. Receptors originate from a human donor in a cohort sampled during active COVID-19.

J is TRBJ2-1 and V is TRBV29-1; unclear D gene. The ends were cut back, 7 bases at V and 3 bases at J, with 10 bases in the middle. Germline V gene lookup returns CDR1 SQVTM and CDR2 ANQGSEA. CDR3 length: 12 amino acids. CDR3 region: CSAHSNYNEQFF. Written as DNA, the CDR3 is TGCAGCGCCCACTCAAACTACAATGAGCAGTTCTTC.

This sequence joins TRBV28 and TRBJ2-3, with TRBD2 matching 10 bases. The CDR3 spans 15 residues. Germline-derived CDR1 and CDR2 are MDHEN and SYDVKM. With V trimmed by 5 bases and J by 3 bases, 5 bases remained unmatched. The CDR3 nucleotides read TGTGCCAGCAGTCCTACTAGCGGGAATACAGATACGCAGTATTTT. It translates to CASSPTSGNTDTQYF.

The rearrangement links TRBV6-5 to TRBJ2-1, with TRBD2 identical over 7 bases. Germline values: CDR1 MNHEY, CDR2 SVGAGI. V gave up 2 bases and J gave up 7 bases; unmatched junction bases: 5. This CDR3 spans 14 amino acids. CDR3 bases: TGTGCCAGCAGTTACGGCGGGAGCGGGAATGAGCAGTTCTTC. It codes for CASSYGGSGNEQFF.

The sample holds a few counts of this clone. The chain uses TRBV7-9 and TRBJ2-2; D is unresolved. CDR1 SEHNR and CDR2 FQNEAQ come from the germline V gene (reference sequence). V was shortened by 3 bases and J by 3 bases, with 2 bases between the two germline ends. The CDR3 extends over 12 amino acids. This CDR3 reads CASSFYTGELFF. CDR3 DNA: TGTGCCAGCAGCTTCTACACCGGGGAGCTGTTTTTT.

This chain uses TRBV30 with TRBJ1-4; a possible D gene is TRBD1 (6 bases). This CDR3 comprises 14 residues. The ends were cut back, 4 bases at V and 3 bases at J, with 12 bases in the middle. Germline V gives CDR1 GTSNPN, CDR2 SVGIG (reference sequence). DNA for the CDR3: TGTGCCTGGACCCCACAGGGATCTAATGAAAAACTGTTTTTT. Protein product: CAWTPQGSNEKLFF.

V usage is TRBV27 and J usage is TRBJ1-3, with a possible D match to TRBD1 (5 bases). Trimming stripped 9 bases from V and 3 bases from J, with 15 bases between. This CDR3 contains 14 residues. The germline V gene encodes CDR1 MNHEY and CDR2 SMNVEV (reference sequence). DNA for the CDR3: TGTGCCAGGCGGCGGGGCGTTAGTGGAAACACCATATATTTT. This codes for CARRRGVSGNTIYF.

This chain uses TRBV12-3 or TRBV12-4 with TRBJ2-1, with 7 bases that match TRBD1. This CDR3 has 13 residues. J was trimmed by 8 bases and V by 5 bases; bases with no gene match: 6. The CDR3 region is CASSLRQGDEQFF. The CDR3 DNA sequence: TGTGCCAGCAGTCTCCGACAGGGAGATGAGCAGTTCTTC.

The chain employs TRBV1 and TRBJ2-3; TRBD2 is the table's D call and was not checked against the DNA. TRBV1 is listed as a pseudogene. This CDR3 has 16 residues. The CDR3 spells CTSSARLAGDTDTQYF. CDR3 bases: TGCACCAGCAGCGCCCGACTAGCGGGGGACACAGATACGCAGTATTTT.

This chain joins TRBV11-3 and TRBJ2-1; no firm D call. Germline CDR1 is SGHNT and CDR2 is YENEEA. The CDR3 totals 13 residues. Deletions cut 2 bases from V and 9 bases from J, with 11 bases between. The CDR3 spells CASSLSFSPEQFF. CDR3 nucleotides: TGTGCCAGCAGCTTATCGTTTTCCCCTGAGCAGTTCTTC.

V is TRBV6-6 and J is TRBJ1-1; 7 bases align to TRBD1. Germline CDR1 reads MNHNY; CDR2 reads SVGAGI (reference sequence). The CDR3 extends over 12 amino acids. Trimming at V came to 2 bases and at J to 8 bases, leaving 2 bases not matched to a gene. CDR3 sequence (DNA): TGTGCCAGCAGTTACGTAGGGGGCGAAGCTTTCTTT. Encoded protein: CASSYVGGEAFF.

The J gene is TRBJ1-2, the V gene TRBV27; D is possibly TRBD1 (5 bases). Germline V gene data show CDR1 as MNHEY and CDR2 as SMNVEV (reference sequence). The CDR3 covers 14 residues. V shed 6 bases and J shed 5 bases, with 16 bases lying between them. The CDR3 sequence is CASRLRGTDYGYTF. CDR3 coding DNA: TGTGCCAGCAGACTACGGGGGACGGATTATGGCTACACCTTC.

This chain uses TRBV19 with TRBJ2-1; no definite D call. The ends were cut back, 5 bases at V and 12 bases at J, with 14 bases in the middle. CDR1 and CDR2 (germline): LNHDA, SQIVND (reference sequence). The CDR3 totals 12 residues. For the CDR3, the DNA is TGTGCCAGTAGTTTTTCCCCCAACGGGCAGTTCTTC. Translated, it gives CASSFSPNGQFF.

The rearrangement joins TRBV7-9 to TRBJ2-3; 12 nucleotides match TRBD2. Germline trimming cut 1 base from V and 4 bases from J; bases unmatched to any gene: 3. The CDR3 sequence is 16 residues long. Germline V lookup: CDR1 SEHNR, CDR2 FQNEAQ (reference sequence). The CDR3 coding sequence is TGTGCCAGCAGCTTAGGGACTAGCGGGAATGCAGATACGCAGTATTTT. Protein: CASSLGTSGNADTQYF.

The chain joins TRBV7-2 to TRBJ1-5; maybe TRBD1 (5 bases). Germline CDR1 is SGHTA and CDR2 is FQGNSA. V was cut by 5 bases and J by 0 bases, with 11 bases left in between. The length of the CDR3 is 15 residues. For the CDR3, the DNA is TGTGCCAGCAGCCTTCGGACAAGTAGCAATCAGCCCCAGCATTTT. Protein sequence: CASSLRTSSNQPQHF. The complete variable domain, with remaining parts taken from reference TRBV7-2 and TRBJ1-5, reads GAGVSQSPSNKVTEKGKDVELRCDPISGHTALYWYRQSLGQGLEFLIYFQGNSAPDKSGLPSDRFSAERTGGSVSTLTIQRTQQEDSAVYLCASSLRTSSNQPQHFGDGTRLSIL.

The genes are TRBV6-2 or TRBV6-3 and TRBJ2-4; 11 positions match TRBD2. J gave up 1 base and V 6 bases, and 8 bases lay outside the gene matches. CDR3 length: 17 residues. CDR1 and CDR2 (germline): MNHEY, SVGEGT. CDR3 bases: TGTGCCAGCAGCCCCAATAGCGGGAGGGCGGCCAAAAACATTCAGTACTTC. Its translation: CASSPNSGRAAKNIQYF.

This chain joins TRBV5-6 and TRBJ2-7, with 13 bases fitting TRBD2. The CDR3 runs to 15 residues. V was clipped by 3 bases and J by 5 bases; unmatched bases: 5. The germline V gene encodes CDR1 SGHDT and CDR2 YYEEEE. The CDR3 DNA reads TGTGCCAGCAGCTGGGGACTAGCGGGACGCAACGAGCAGTACTTC. It is translated as CASSWGLAGRNEQYF.

This sequence joins TRBV5-5 and TRBJ2-7; TRBD1 aligns across 12 bases. CDR3 length: 18 amino acids. Per germline, CDR1 SGHKS and CDR2 YYEKEE (reference sequence). Trimming removed 0 bases from V and 4 bases from J; junction bases left unmatched: 11. CDR3 nucleotide sequence: TGTGCCAGCAGCTTGGAAGGGACAGGGGGCGCATTCTTGTACGAGCAGTACTTC. Translating gives CASSLEGTGGAFLYEQYF.

CDR3 loop: CASRNTDQETQYF. The CDR3 DNA reads TGTGCCAGCAGGAACACAGATCAAGAGACCCAGTACTTC. The chain couples TRBV27 to TRBJ2-5; the D is unclear. The V and J ends lost 6 bases and 2 bases respectively, with 10 bases between them. The CDR3 sequence is 13 residues long. Germline V lookup: CDR1 MNHEY, CDR2 SMNVEV (reference sequence).